The 30 T cell receptor beta chains below were found in one sample sequenced in a study of CD8 T cells in ankylosing spondylitis (dated by TCRdb to 2015 to 2018). Findings and caveats that apply to the study as a whole: Blood from ankylosing spondylitis patients appeared to be characterized by a TCR beta motif made up of 8 or 9 highly homologous amino acid variants.

Libraries were built with 5' RACE. The run used an Illumina HiSeq 2500. TCRdb reprocessed the public reads (quality trimming at Q25 with fastp, clone calling with MiXCR) and kept in-frame beta chains. Rows matching on CDR3 protein sequence are summarized as one entry with the most common DNA and genes. The sample table contains 700,000 or so distinct CDR3 sequences; only one count was recorded for roughly 19% of them. The top ten hold around 20% of the sample. Antigen specificity for these receptors is unknown. The specimen sequenced was blood, either unsorted or a sorted T cell fraction (not recorded which). The receptor source for this set is a male donor with ankylosing spondylitis.

The genes are TRBV25-1 and TRBJ2-5, with TRBD1 matching 7 bases. The J segment lost 0 bases and the V segment lost 1 base, leaving 2 bases of the junction unmatched. Germline V lookup: CDR1 MGHDK, CDR2 SYGVNS. The CDR3 runs 15 residues. CDR3 sequence (DNA): TGTGCCAGCAGTGAATGGACAGGAAACCAAGAGACCCAGTACTTC. It specifies CASSEWTGNQETQYF.

The chain uses TRBV18 and TRBJ1-2; D is perhaps TRBD1 (6 bases). The CDR3 spans 13 residues. With 8 bases removed from V and 1 base from J, the gap between germline ends came to 11 bases. Germline assignment: CDR1 KGHSH and CDR2 LQKENI. The CDR3 DNA reads TGTGCCAGCAAGGACAGAAATAACTATGGCTACACCTTC. This gives the protein CASKDRNNYGYTF.

J is TRBJ2-7 and V is TRBV6-5; 8 nucleotides line up with TRBD2. The CDR3 contains 14 residues. Trimming took 4 bases from V and 5 from J; bases not matched to a gene: 7. Germline V gene sequence: CDR1 MNHEY, CDR2 SVGAGI. The CDR3 loop is CASSLIAGIHEQYF. Here the CDR3 DNA reads TGTGCCAGCAGTTTAATAGCGGGGATTCACGAGCAGTACTTC.

This clonotype came up a few times. Its ends do not fully match the called genes, so a read error is possible. The V gene is TRBV7-9, the J gene TRBJ2-7; 8 bases agree with TRBD2. The CDR3 covers 14 residues. Germline CDR1 and CDR2: SEHNR and FQNEAQ (reference sequence). CDR3 protein: CASSTWTSSNEQYF. The DNA of the CDR3 is TGTGCCAGCAGCACCTGGACTAGCTCCAACGAGCAGTACTTC.

The chain uses TRBV5-6 and TRBJ2-2; D possibly uses TRBD1 or TRBD2 (5 bases each). The CDR3 has 16 amino acids. V dropped 6 bases and J dropped 4 bases, with 19 bases sitting between them. Germline V gene sequence: CDR1 SGHDT, CDR2 YYEEEE. DNA for the CDR3: TGTGCCAGCACCCCGCCGGGACCCGGAGTCACCGGGGAGCTGTTTTTT. This encodes CASTPPGPGVTGELFF.

This clonotype occurred a few times. The chain links TRBV28 to TRBJ2-7, with a weak D call TRBD1 (6 bases). CDR3 length equals 15 residues. V lost 3 bases and J lost 2, with 14 bases in between. The germline V gene has CDR1 MDHEN and CDR2 SYDVKM. CDR3 residues: CASSFAGDLTYEQYF. CDR3 nucleotides: TGTGCCAGCAGTTTCGCAGGGGACCTAACCTACGAGCAGTACTTC.

The chain carries TRBV5-1 and TRBJ1-1; D unclear. V lost 4 bases to trimming and J lost 11 bases, with 18 bases between them. The CDR3 is made up of 13 amino acids. Germline V gives CDR1 SGHRS, CDR2 YFSETQ. CDR3 nucleotides: TGCGCCAGCAGCCCTTCCGAAAGCCCCCACGCTTTCTTT. Translating gives CASSPSESPHAFF.

This clonotype was seen more than once but under ten times. This chain uses TRBV9 with TRBJ1-6, with TRBD1 as a possible D gene (6 bases). Germline V CDR1 and CDR2: SGDLS, YYNGEE. The CDR3 sequence is 14 residues long. V was pared by 0 bases and J by 11 bases, with 12 bases between. The CDR3 nucleotides read TGTGCCAGCAGCGTAGGACAGGTTGTTACACCCCTCCACTTT. Encoded protein: CASSVGQVVTPLHF.

Details on this clonotype: One end of the junction is discordant with germline, which a read error may explain. V gene TRBV20-1 combines with J gene TRBJ2-1; 8 bases are shared with TRBD2. Germline V gene data show CDR1 as DFQATT and CDR2 as SNEGSKA (reference sequence). The CDR3 is made up of 16 amino acids. CDR3 DNA sequence: TGCTGTGCTAGTGGAGCGGGAGAGAGATTTTACAATGAGCAGTTCTTC. Translating it yields CCASGAGERFYNEQFF.

This rearrangement joins TRBV12-3 or TRBV12-4 to TRBJ1-5; D gene unclear. This CDR3 has 12 residues. Trimming shortened V by 5 bases and J by 6 bases, and 8 bases separated the two germline ends. CDR3 DNA sequence: TGTGCCAGCAGTCCCGGGGTTCAGCCCCAGCATTTT. Its translation: CASSPGVQPQHF.

This clonotype appeared a few times. This chain joins TRBV6-2 or TRBV6-3 and TRBJ2-7, with a tentative D call TRBD1 (5 bases). This CDR3 has 13 residues. Trimming took 6 bases from V and 7 from J, leaving 16 bases between them. Germline V gene sequence: CDR1 MNHEY, CDR2 SVGEGT. CDR3 DNA: TGTGCCAGCAGGAAAAATGGGGCGGCGGAGCAGTACTTC. It translates to CASRKNGAAEQYF.

This clonotype was observed a few times. This chain links TRBV12-3 or TRBV12-4 with TRBJ2-2; TRBD2 matches 8 bases. J gave up 0 bases and V 5 bases, and 5 bases lay outside the gene matches. This CDR3 is built from 16 residues. CDR3 in amino acids: CASSPGLATNTGELFF. DNA for the CDR3: TGTGCCAGCAGTCCTGGACTAGCCACGAACACCGGGGAGCTGTTTTTT.

This clonotype occurred a few times. This rearrangement joins TRBV3-1 to TRBJ1-1, with unresolved D. The CDR3 is made up of 14 amino acids. In germline, CDR1 is LGHDT, CDR2 YNNKEL (reference sequence). Trimming took off 1 base at V and 13 bases at J, with 19 bases between the two ends. CDR3 in amino acids: CASSQGVGPEGGFF. CDR3 coding DNA: TGTGCCAGCAGCCAAGGGGTAGGGCCAGAAGGTGGTTTCTTT.

The gene calls are TRBV29-1 and TRBJ2-1; D is possibly TRBD2 (5 bases). The germline V and J ends were trimmed by 4 bases and 0 bases, with 16 bases remaining between them. The CDR3 is 16 amino acids. The V gene's germline CDR1 is SQVTM and CDR2 ANQGSEA. For the CDR3, the DNA is TGCAGCGTTGCAGGTGGGGAGCGGAGCTCCTACAATGAGCAGTTCTTC. The encoded protein is CSVAGGERSSYNEQFF.

The CDR3 bases are TGCAGTGCTAAAGGACTTTCTGTGAGGGCCTACAATGAGCAGTTCTTC. Residues: CSAKGLSVRAYNEQFF. The genes are TRBV20-1 and TRBJ2-1, with D possibly matching TRBD2 (5 bases). The CDR3 has 16 amino acids. Trimming pared 4 bases from V and 2 bases from J, leaving 18 bases between. The germline gives CDR1 DFQATT, CDR2 SNEGSKA (reference sequence).

This clonotype was counted between two and nine times. The chain recombines TRBV10-3 with TRBJ2-7; 9 bases are a match to TRBD1. Germline CDR1 ENHRY, CDR2 SYGVKD. V shed 5 bases and J 7 bases; nucleotides not matched to a gene: 6. The CDR3 consists of 13 residues. The CDR3 nucleotides are TGTGCCATCAGTTCCGGGACAGGGAGTGAGCAGTACTTC. It translates to CAISSGTGSEQYF.

The J gene is TRBJ2-1, the V gene TRBV5-1; no firm D call. This CDR3 has 14 amino acids. Germline V gene sequence: CDR1 SGHRS, CDR2 YFSETQ. Trimming removed 0 bases from V and 6 bases from J, with 10 bases in between. The CDR3 DNA follows: TGCGCCAGCAGCTTGGCCCTGTCAGGCAATGAGCAGTTCTTC. Translated: CASSLALSGNEQFF.

In its sample, this clonotype was seen a few times. This chain connects TRBV4-3 to TRBJ2-1, with D unresolved. Germline-derived CDR1 and CDR2 are LGHNA and YSLEER. The CDR3 has 13 amino acids. Trimming removed 2 bases at V and 7 bases at J, with 9 bases between. Here the CDR3 reads CASSQNRLNEQFF. As DNA, the CDR3 is TGCGCCAGCAGCCAAAATAGACTGAATGAGCAGTTCTTC.

This clonotype was seen a few times. The chain employs TRBV4-1 and TRBJ1-1; possibly TRBD1 for D (5 bases). The CDR3 spans 16 residues. Deletions cut 0 bases from V and 5 bases from J, with 16 bases between. Germline V gene lookup returns CDR1 MGHRA and CDR2 YSYEKL. The CDR3 region has the DNA TGCGCCAGCAGCCAAGATACCGCCCAGGGCGCGACTGAAGCTTTCTTT. Protein sequence: CASSQDTAQGATEAFF.

This clonotype occurred a few times. CDR3 sequence (DNA): TGTGCCAGCTGTGGACAGGGGAATCAGCCCCAGCATTTT. Protein product: CASCGQGNQPQHF. V gene TRBV12-3 or TRBV12-4 combines with J gene TRBJ1-5; 9 nucleotides match TRBD1. The CDR3 length is 13 residues. The V and J ends lost 8 bases and 4 bases, in that order; junction bases with no gene match: 3.

The rearrangement links TRBV7-3 to TRBJ2-3; D call uncertain. V was pared by 4 bases and J by 3 bases, with 11 bases between. Germline-derived CDR1 and CDR2 are SGHTA and FQGTGA. The CDR3 totals 14 residues. CDR3 residues: CASSSGKKTDTQYF. CDR3 DNA: TGTGCCAGCAGCTCGGGTAAAAAGACAGATACGCAGTATTTT.

V and J are TRBV15 and TRBJ2-1, with D perhaps given as TRBD1 or TRBD2 (5 bases each). V was trimmed by 6 bases and J by 0 bases, leaving 15 bases between them. Germline V gene data show CDR1 as LNHNV and CDR2 as YYDKDF (reference sequence). The CDR3 length is 16 residues. In nucleotides, the CDR3 is TGTGCCACCAGTCTAGAGGGGCCCGACTCCTACAATGAGCAGTTCTTC. Encoded protein: CATSLEGPDSYNEQFF.

CDR3: CSVLKQGNEQFF. The CDR3 DNA reads as TGCAGCGTTCTTAAACAGGGGAATGAGCAGTTCTTC. The chain recombines TRBV29-1 with TRBJ2-1; TRBD1 agrees at 7 bases. CDR3 length: 12 residues. In germline, CDR1 is SQVTM, CDR2 ANQGSEA. The V segment lost 5 bases and the J segment 7 bases; nucleotides outside the gene matches: 5.

This sequence joins TRBV24-1 and TRBJ2-3; D is uncertain. The V end was cut by 7 bases, the J end by 2 bases, with 12 bases between. Germline assignment: CDR1 KGHDR and CDR2 SFDVKD. The CDR3 spans 14 residues. The CDR3 reads CATRRGTSTDTQYF. In nucleotides, the CDR3 is TGTGCCACCAGAAGAGGCACGTCCACAGATACGCAGTATTTT.

The chain combines TRBV11-3 with TRBJ1-4; D is unclear. The CDR3 is 13 residues long. CDR1 and CDR2 (germline): SGHNT, YENEEA. Trimming took off 6 bases at V and 5 bases at J, with 10 bases between the two ends. The DNA of the CDR3 is TGTGCCAGCAGTTCCGGGGTCAATGAAAAACTGTTTTTT. Protein sequence: CASSSGVNEKLFF.

V and J are TRBV7-9 and TRBJ2-1, with 7 bases that match TRBD2. The length of the CDR3 is 14 residues. After removal of 8 bases from V and 5 bases from J, the junction contained 9 bases not matched to a gene. Germline loops: CDR1 SEHNR, CDR2 FQNEAQ (reference sequence). The CDR3 region is CASLVAGVDNEQFF. The CDR3 coding sequence is TGTGCCAGCTTAGTTGCGGGAGTCGACAATGAGCAGTTCTTC.

There are a few counts of this clonotype. V is TRBV6-1 and J is TRBJ1-1, with no clear D. CDR1 and CDR2 from the germline V gene are MNHNS and SASEGT. This CDR3 has 14 residues. V was shortened by 6 bases and J by 1 base, with 12 bases between the two germline ends. DNA for the CDR3: TGTGCCAGCAGGCGGACGATGTGGAACACTGAAGCTTTCTTT. Translation: CASRRTMWNTEAFF.

In this sample, this clonotype turned up many times. The gene calls are TRBV7-2 and TRBJ2-2; no clear D gene. Trimming shortened V by 5 bases and J by 1 base, and 11 bases separated the two germline ends. The germline gives CDR1 SGHTA, CDR2 FQGNSA. The CDR3 runs 15 residues. CDR3 coding DNA: TGTGCCAGCAGCCCCCTCCCCCAGAACACCGGGGAGCTGTTTTTT. Translation gives CASSPLPQNTGELFF. Supplemented by reference TRBV7-2 and TRBJ2-2, the full variable domain reads GAGVSQSPSNKVTEKGKDVELRCDPISGHTALYWYRQSLGQGLEFLIYFQGNSAPDKSGLPSDRFSAERTGGSVSTLTIQRTQQEDSAVYLCASSPLPQNTGELFFGEGSRLTVL.

This clonotype was counted only a few times. This chain joins TRBV30 and TRBJ2-6, with D uncertain. V dropped 7 bases and J dropped 0 bases, with 7 bases sitting between them. CDR1 is GTSNPN and CDR2 is SVGIG in the germline V gene (reference sequence). The CDR3 has 13 residues. DNA for the CDR3: TGTGCCTACCCAGCCTCTGGGGCCAACGTCCTGACTTTC. Translating it yields CAYPASGANVLTF.

This clonotype was counted a few times. The genes are TRBV7-2 and TRBJ2-1; D is ambiguous. The CDR3 is made up of 14 amino acids. V was pared by 3 bases and J by 4 bases, with 10 bases between. From germline, CDR1 is SGHTA and CDR2 FQGNSA. CDR3 bases: TGTGCCAGCAGCTTTAGCACTGAATACAATGAGCAGTTCTTC. It specifies CASSFSTEYNEQFF. Looking up the rest from reference TRBV7-2 and TRBJ2-1 gives the full variable domain: GAGVSQSPSNKVTEKGKDVELRCDPISGHTALYWYRQSLGQGLEFLIYFQGNSAPDKSGLPSDRFSAERTGGSVSTLTIQRTQQEDSAVYLCASSFSTEYNEQFFGPGTRLTVL.